This TCR beta chain derives from a study of identical twins. This clonotype occurred many times. Its antigen is currently unknown. Template switching added a universal primer binding site, and final cDNA carried unique molecular identifiers. TCRdb reprocessed the 5' RACE reads via MiXCR and lists one record per CDR3 protein. This repertoire shows about 690,000 distinct CDR3 sequences, less than 7% found once; its top ten account for 1.5% to 2%. V was pared by 4 bases and J by 5 bases, with 4 bases of the junction left unmatched. This CDR3 is built from 14 residues. The donors were all healthy and Caucasian. Overall study findings and caveats: Recombination models fit unrelated individuals' TCR alpha sharing but underestimated twins'.

The chain recombines TRBV12-3 or TRBV12-4 with TRBJ2-2, with TRBD1 matching over 7 bases. The sequence derives from a man between 18 and 29 years old in good health. Specimen: naive T cells sorted from blood. The CDR3 nucleotides read TGTGCCAGCAGTTCGGCAGGGGGTACCGGGGAGCTGTTTTTT. Its translation is CASSSAGGTGELFF.